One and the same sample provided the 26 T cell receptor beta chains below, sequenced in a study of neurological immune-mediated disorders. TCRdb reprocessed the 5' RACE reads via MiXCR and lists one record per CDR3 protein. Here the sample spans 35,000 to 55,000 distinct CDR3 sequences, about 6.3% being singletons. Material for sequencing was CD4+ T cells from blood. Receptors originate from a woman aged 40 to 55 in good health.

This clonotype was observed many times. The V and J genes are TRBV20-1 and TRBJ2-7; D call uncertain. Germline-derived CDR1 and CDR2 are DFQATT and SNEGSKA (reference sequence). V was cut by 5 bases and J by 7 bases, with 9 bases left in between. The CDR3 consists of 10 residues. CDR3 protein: CSAPVEEQYF. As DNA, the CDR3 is TGCAGTGCTCCGGTCGAAGAGCAGTACTTC.

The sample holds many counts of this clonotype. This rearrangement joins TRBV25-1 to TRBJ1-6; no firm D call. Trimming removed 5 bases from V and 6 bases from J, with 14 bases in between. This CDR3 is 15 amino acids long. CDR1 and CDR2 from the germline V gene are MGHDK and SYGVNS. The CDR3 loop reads CASSPPKGTNSPLHF. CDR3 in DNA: TGTGCCAGCAGTCCCCCTAAGGGTACTAATTCACCCCTCCACTTT.

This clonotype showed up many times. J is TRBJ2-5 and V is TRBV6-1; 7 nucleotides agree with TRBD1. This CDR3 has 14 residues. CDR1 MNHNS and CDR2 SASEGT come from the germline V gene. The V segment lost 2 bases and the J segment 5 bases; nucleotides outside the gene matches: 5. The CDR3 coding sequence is TGTGCCAGCAGTGAATACAGGGGAACGGAGACCCAGTACTTC. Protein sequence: CASSEYRGTETQYF.

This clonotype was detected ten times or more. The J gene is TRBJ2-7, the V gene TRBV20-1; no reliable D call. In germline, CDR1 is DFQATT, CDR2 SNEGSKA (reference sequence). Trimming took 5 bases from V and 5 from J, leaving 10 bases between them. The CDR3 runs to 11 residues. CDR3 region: CSAPSGNEQYF. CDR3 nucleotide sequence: TGCAGTGCTCCCTCCGGCAACGAGCAGTACTTC.

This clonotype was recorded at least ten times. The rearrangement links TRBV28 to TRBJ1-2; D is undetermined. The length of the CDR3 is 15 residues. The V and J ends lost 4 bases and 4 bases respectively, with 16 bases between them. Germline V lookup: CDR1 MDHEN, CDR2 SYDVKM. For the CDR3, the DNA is TGTGCCAGCAGTTCCTACGAGGCGTCCTCCTATGGCTACACCTTC. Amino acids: CASSSYEASSYGYTF.

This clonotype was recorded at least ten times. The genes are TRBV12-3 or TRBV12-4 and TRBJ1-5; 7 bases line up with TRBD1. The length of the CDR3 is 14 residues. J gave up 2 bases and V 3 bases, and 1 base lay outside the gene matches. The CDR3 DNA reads TGTGCCAGCAGTTTCAGGGGGGGCAATCAGCCCCAGCATTTT. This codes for CASSFRGGNQPQHF.

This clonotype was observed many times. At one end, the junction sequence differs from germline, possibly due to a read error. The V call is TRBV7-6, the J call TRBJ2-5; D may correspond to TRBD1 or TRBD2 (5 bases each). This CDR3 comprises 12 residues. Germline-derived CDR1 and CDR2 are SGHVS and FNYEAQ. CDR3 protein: CASSDLIGDAGF. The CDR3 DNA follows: TGTGCCAGCAGCGATCTGATCGGGGACGCGGGCTTC. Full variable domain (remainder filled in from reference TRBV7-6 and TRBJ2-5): GAGVSQSPRYKVTKRGQDVALRCDPISGHVSLYWYRQALGQGPEFLTYFNYEAQQDKSGLPNDRFSAERPEGSISTLTIQRTEQRDSAMYRCASSDLIGDAGFGPGTRLLVL.

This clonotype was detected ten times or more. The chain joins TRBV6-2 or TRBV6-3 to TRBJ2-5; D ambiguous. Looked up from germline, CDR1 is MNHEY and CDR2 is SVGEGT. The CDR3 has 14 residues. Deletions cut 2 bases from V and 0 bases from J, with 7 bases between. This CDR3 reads CASSYSVYQETQYF. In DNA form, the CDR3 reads TGTGCCAGCAGTTACAGTGTGTACCAAGAGACCCAGTACTTC.

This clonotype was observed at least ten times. In nucleotides, the CDR3 is TGTGCCAGCAGTTTCAGCCAGGGGTATCAGCCCCAGCATTTT. Protein product: CASSFSQGYQPQHF. This sequence joins TRBV28 and TRBJ1-5, with a weak D call TRBD1 (6 bases). The CDR3 extends over 14 amino acids. Trimming took off 3 bases at V and 5 bases at J, with 11 bases between the two ends. The germline V gene encodes CDR1 MDHEN and CDR2 SYDVKM.

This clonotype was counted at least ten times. The CDR3 nucleotides are TGCAGTGCCACCGAGAGTTCCTATGGCTACACCTTC. Translating it yields CSATESSYGYTF. The chain carries TRBV20-1 and TRBJ1-2; no firm D call. The V end lost 6 bases, the J end lost 4 bases, and 12 bases lay between the germline ends. This CDR3 has 12 residues. Looked up from germline, CDR1 is DFQATT and CDR2 is SNEGSKA (reference sequence).

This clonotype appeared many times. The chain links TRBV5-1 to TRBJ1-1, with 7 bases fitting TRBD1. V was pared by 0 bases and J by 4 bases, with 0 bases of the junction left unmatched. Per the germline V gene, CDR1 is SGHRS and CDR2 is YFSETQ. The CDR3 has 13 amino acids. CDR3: CASSLDRGTEAFF. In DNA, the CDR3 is TGCGCCAGCAGCTTGGACAGGGGCACTGAAGCTTTCTTT.

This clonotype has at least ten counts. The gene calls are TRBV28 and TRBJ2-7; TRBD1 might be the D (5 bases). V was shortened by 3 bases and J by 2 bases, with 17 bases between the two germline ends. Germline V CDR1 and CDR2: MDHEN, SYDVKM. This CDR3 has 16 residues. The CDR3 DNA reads TGTGCCAGCAGTTTGTCGACAGCGCCCCTTACCTACGAGCAGTACTTC. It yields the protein CASSLSTAPLTYEQYF.

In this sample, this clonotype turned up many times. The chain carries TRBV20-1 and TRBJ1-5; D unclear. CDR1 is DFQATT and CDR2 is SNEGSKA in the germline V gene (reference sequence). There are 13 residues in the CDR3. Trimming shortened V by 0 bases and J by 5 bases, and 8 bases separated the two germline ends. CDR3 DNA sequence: TGCAGTGCTAGAGATTACAGCTATCAGCCCCAGCATTTT. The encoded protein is CSARDYSYQPQHF.

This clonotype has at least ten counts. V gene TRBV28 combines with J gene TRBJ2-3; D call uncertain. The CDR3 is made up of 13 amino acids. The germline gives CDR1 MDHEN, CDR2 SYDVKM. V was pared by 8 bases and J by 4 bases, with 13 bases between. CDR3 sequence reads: CASGDITPDTQYF. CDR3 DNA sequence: TGTGCCAGCGGGGATATAACCCCAGATACGCAGTATTTT. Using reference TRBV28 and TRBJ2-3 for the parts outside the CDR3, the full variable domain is DVKVTQSSRYLVKRTGEKVFLECVQDMDHENMFWYRQDPGLGLRLIYFSYDVKMKEKGDIPEGYSVSREKKERFSLILESASTNQTSMYLCASGDITPDTQYFGPGTRLTVL.

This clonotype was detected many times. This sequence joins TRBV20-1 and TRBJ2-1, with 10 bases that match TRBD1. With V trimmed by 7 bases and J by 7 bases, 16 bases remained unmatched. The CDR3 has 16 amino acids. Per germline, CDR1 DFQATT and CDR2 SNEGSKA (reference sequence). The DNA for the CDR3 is TGCAGTGTTCTCACCTCCGGGACAGGGGTATGGAATGAGCAGTTCTTC. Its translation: CSVLTSGTGVWNEQFF.

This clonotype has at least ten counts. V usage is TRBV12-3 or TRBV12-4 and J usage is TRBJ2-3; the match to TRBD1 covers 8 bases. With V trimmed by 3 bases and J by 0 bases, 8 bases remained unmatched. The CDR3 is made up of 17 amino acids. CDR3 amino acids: CASSFHLRTGSTDTQYF. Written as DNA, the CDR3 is TGTGCCAGCAGTTTTCATCTGCGGACAGGGAGCACAGATACGCAGTATTTT.

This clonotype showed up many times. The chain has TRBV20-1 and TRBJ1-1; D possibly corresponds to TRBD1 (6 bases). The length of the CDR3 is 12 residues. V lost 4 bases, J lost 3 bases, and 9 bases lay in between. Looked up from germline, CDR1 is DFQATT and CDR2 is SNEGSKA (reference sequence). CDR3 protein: CSAIRQDTEAFF. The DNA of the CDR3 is TGCAGTGCTATCCGACAGGACACTGAAGCTTTCTTT.

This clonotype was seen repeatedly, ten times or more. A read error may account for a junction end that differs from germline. In nucleotides, the CDR3 is TGTGCCAGCAAGGGACAGAACTCCTTCAATGAGCAGTTCTTC. Translating it yields CASKGQNSFNEQFF. The chain joins TRBV12-3 or TRBV12-4 to TRBJ2-1; TRBD1 matches at 7 bases. This CDR3 region has 14 residues.

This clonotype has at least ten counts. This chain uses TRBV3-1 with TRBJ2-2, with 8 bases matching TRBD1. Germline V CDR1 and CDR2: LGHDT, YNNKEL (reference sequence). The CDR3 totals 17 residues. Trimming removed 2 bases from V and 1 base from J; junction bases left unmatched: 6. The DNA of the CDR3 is TGTGCCAGCAGCCAAACAATTGGGACAGGGAACACCGGGGAGCTGTTTTTT. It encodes CASSQTIGTGNTGELFF. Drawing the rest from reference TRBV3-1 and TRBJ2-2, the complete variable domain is DTAVSQTPKYLVTQMGNDKSIKCEQNLGHDTMYWYKQDSKKFLKIMFSYNNKELIINETVPNRFSPKSPDKAHLNLHINSLELGDSAVYFCASSQTIGTGNTGELFFGEGSRLTVL.

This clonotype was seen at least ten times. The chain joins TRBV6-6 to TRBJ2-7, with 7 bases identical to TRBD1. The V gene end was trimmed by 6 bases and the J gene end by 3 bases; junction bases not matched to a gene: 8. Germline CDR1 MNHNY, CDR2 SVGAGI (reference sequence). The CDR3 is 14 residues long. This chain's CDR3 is CASSPRDRYYEQYF. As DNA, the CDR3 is TGTGCCAGCAGCCCCCGGGACAGATACTACGAGCAGTACTTC.

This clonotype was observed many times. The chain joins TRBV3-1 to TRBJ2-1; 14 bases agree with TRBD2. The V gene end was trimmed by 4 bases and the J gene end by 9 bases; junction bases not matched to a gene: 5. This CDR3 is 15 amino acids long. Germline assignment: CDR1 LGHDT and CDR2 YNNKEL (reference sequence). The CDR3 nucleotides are TGTGCCAGCAGCCTCGGACTAGCGGGGGGCATTGAGCAGTTCTTC. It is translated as CASSLGLAGGIEQFF.

CDR3 in amino acids: CASSPPGTYEQYF. CDR3 coding DNA: TGTGCCAGCAGCCCCCCTGGGACTTACGAGCAGTACTTC. The V and J genes are TRBV11-2 and TRBJ2-7, with D perhaps TRBD2 (6 bases). V was shortened by 5 bases and J by 4 bases, with 12 bases between the two germline ends. The CDR3 loop spans 13 amino acids. Germline loops: CDR1 SGHAT, CDR2 FQNNGV.

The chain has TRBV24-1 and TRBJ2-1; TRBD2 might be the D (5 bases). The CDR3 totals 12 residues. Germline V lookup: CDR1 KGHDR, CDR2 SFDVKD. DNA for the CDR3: TGTGCTAGCGATGATACCTACAATGAGCAGTTCTTC. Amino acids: CASDDTYNEQFF.

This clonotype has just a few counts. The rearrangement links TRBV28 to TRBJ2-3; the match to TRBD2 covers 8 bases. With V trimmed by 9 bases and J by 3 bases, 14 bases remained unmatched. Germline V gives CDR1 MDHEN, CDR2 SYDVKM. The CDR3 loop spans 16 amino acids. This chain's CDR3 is CASAGPSGRPTDTQYF. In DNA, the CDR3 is TGTGCCAGTGCCGGCCCAAGCGGGAGACCGACAGATACGCAGTATTTT.

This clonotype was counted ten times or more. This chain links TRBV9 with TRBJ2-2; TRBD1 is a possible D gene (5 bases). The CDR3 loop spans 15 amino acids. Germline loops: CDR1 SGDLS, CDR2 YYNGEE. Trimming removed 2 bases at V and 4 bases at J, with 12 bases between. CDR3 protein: CASSVAGMGTGELFF. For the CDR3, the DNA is TGTGCCAGCAGCGTCGCAGGGATGGGCACCGGGGAGCTGTTTTTT.

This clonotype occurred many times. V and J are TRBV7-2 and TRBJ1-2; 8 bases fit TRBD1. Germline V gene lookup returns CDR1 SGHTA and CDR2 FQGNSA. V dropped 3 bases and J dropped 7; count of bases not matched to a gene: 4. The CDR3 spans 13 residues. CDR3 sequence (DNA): TGTGCCAGCAGCTTCGACAGGGGCAGTGGCTACACCTTC. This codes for CASSFDRGSGYTF.